This T cell receptor beta chain was recorded in a study of cytomegalovirus exposure and HLA in healthy donors. Study results and caveats: Among TCR beta chains, those listed as cytomegalovirus-associated numbered about 150.

Primers for the PCR totalled 60 Vbeta and 13 Jbeta. The method was immunoSEQ multiplex PCR; TCRdb's version includes in-frame clones alone and lacks a portion of them. The sample carries some 130,000 clones, about 74% recorded once. The CDR3 runs 13 residues. Trimming took 5 bases from V and 4 from J, leaving 12 bases between them. Germline CDR1 reads SEHNR; CDR2 reads FQNEAQ (reference sequence). Details on this clone: Its antigen is not identified.

The sequence was collected from a male donor in good health and CMV-seronegative. Sequencing was performed on PBMCs. The chain uses TRBV7-9 and TRBJ2-7, with D perhaps TRBD1 (6 bases). The CDR3 loop is CASSPRGSYEQYF. CDR3 sequence (DNA): TGTGCCAGCAGCCCCAGGGGAAGTTACGAGCAGTACTTC.